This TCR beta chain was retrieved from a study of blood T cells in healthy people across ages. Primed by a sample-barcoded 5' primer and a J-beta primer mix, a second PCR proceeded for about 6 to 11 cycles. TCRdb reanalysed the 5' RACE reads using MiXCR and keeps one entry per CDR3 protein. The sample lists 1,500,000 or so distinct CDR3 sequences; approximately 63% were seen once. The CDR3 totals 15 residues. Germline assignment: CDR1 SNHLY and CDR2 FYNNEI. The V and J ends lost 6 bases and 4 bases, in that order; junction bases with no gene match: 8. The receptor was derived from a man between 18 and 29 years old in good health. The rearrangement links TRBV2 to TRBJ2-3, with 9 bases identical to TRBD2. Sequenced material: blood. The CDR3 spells CASRDSGGGSDTQYF. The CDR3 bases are TGTGCCAGCAGGGATAGCGGGGGAGGTTCAGATACGCAGTATTTT.